This paragraph covers one T cell receptor beta chain sequence. The CDR3 runs to 13 residues. The germline V gene has CDR1 KGHSH and CDR2 LQKENI. The ends lost 3 bases at V and 4 bases at J; junction bases unmatched: 0. The data are from a study of blood T cell repertoires in COVID-19. Produced via immunoSEQ multiplex PCR; TCRdb's table is partial and in-frame only. The table lists some 150,000 clones, approximately 90% of them singletons. This chain joins TRBV18 and TRBJ1-1, with 9 nucleotides matching TRBD1. The receptor's source is a woman in her forties or fifties with active or convalescent COVID-19. Material for sequencing was peripheral blood. CDR3 in amino acids: CASSPTGGTEAFF. The CDR3 region has the DNA TGTGCCAGCTCACCGACAGGGGGCACTGAAGCTTTCTTT.